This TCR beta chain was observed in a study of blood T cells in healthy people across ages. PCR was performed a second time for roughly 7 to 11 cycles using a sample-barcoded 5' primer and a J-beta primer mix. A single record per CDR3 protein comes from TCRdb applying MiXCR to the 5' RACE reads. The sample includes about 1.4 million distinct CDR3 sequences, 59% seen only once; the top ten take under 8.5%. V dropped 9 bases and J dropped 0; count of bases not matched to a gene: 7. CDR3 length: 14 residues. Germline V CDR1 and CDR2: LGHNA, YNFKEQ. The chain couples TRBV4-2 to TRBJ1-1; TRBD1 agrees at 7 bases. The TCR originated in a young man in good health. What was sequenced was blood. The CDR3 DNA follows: TGTGCCAGTTGGACAGGAAACATGAACACTGAAGCTTTCTTT. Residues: CASWTGNMNTEAFF.